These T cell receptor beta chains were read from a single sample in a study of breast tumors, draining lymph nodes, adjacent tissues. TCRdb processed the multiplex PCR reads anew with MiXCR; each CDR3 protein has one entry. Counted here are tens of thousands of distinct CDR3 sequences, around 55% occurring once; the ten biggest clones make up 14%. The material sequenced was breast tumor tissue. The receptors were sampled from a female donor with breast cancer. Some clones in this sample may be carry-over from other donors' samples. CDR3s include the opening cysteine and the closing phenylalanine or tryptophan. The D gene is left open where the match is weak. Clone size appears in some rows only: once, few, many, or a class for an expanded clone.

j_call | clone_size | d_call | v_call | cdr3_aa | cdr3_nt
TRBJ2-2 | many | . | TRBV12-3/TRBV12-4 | CASRFGGPITGELFF | TGTGCCAGCAGGTTCGGGGGCCCCATCACCGGGGAGCTGTTTTTT
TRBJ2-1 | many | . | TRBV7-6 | CASSDPDSYNEQFF | TGTGCCAGCAGCGACCCGGACAGCTACAATGAGCAGTTCTTC
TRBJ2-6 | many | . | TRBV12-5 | CASGPPRGSGANVLTF | TGTGCTAGTGGTCCCCCCCGGGGGTCTGGGGCCAACGTCCTGACTTTC
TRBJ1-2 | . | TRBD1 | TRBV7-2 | CASSFPDRGLNGYTF | TGTGCCAGCAGCTTCCCGGACAGGGGGCTGAATGGCTACACCTTC
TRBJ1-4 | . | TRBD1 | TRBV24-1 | CATSEYRGEKLFF | TGTGCCACCAGTGAGTACAGGGGTGAAAAACTGTTTTTT
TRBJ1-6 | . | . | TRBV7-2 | CASSLGHVSPLHF | TGTGCCAGCAGCTTAGGGCATGTTTCACCCCTCCACTTT
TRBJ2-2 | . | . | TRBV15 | CATSGRGFGELFF | TGTGCCACCAGCGGGAGAGGGTTCGGGGAGCTGTTTTTT
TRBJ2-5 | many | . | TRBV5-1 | CASSFTGYQETQYF | TGCGCCAGCAGTTTTACAGGGTACCAAGAGACCCAGTACTTC
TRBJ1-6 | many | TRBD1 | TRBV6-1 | CASLRGGQGLSPLHF | TGTGCCAGTCTCAGGGGGGGACAGGGGCTCTCACCCCTCCACTTT
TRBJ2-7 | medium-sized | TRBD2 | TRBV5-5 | CASSPHPTSGQSYEQYF | TGTGCCAGCAGCCCGCACCCGACTAGCGGGCAATCCTACGAGCAGTACTTC
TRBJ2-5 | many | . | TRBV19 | CASSIVTSFNQETQYF | TGTGCCAGTAGTATAGTAACTAGTTTTAACCAAGAGACCCAGTACTTC